The rows below give T cell receptor beta chains drawn from one sample of a study of cytomegalovirus exposure and HLA in healthy donors. The repertoire was sequenced with immunoSEQ multiplex PCR; TCRdb's copy has only in-frame clones and lacks some. Here the sample spans more than 65,000 clones, roughly 82% being singletons. Specimen: PBMCs. These TCRs come from a young man in good health and CMV-seronegative. The conserved cysteine and the conserved F or W are not part of the CDR3 here.

len	v_gene	j_gene	CDR3aa
16	TRBV9	TRBJ2-3	ASSVPAGAGGSTDTQY
13	TRBV28	TRBJ2-7	ASGGLVSGGHEQY
15	TRBV9	TRBJ2-6	ASSVAGRSSGANVLT
14	TRBV28	TRBJ2-1	ASSSSSPGSYNEQF
12	TRBV7-3	TRBJ1-6	ASSLTGANSPLH
14	TRBV4-3	TRBJ2-7	ASSQEVQGGFGEQY
12	TRBV5-1	TRBJ1-1	ASSLVGGDTEAF
13	TRBV5-1	TRBJ2-1	ASSQTGTESYEQF
13	TRBV19	TRBJ2-7	ASSTELAASYEQY
14	TRBV19	TRBJ2-3	ASSRDGRGVSDTQY
13	TRBV13	TRBJ1-4	ASSLDRGTNEKLF
11	TRBV29-1	TRBJ2-7	SVRQASSYEQY
10	TRBV29-1	TRBJ2-1	SVVTRRGEQF
11	TRBV29-1	TRBJ2-3	SVGTGGADTQY
13	TRBV6-5	TRBJ1-2	ASSHLAHPNYGYT
15	TRBV28	TRBJ2-1	ASSTMRSGIPLNEQL
14	TRBV7-6	TRBJ1-1	ASSLEPGQMNTEAF
12	TRBV7-8	TRBJ1-5	ASSPDRDPQPQH
9	TRBV28	TRBJ2-5	ASSPQETQY
11	TRBV6-5	TRBJ1-1	ASSYNGPREAF
17	TRBV7-9	TRBJ2-7	ASSLVVILVWRILYEQY
14	TRBV11-2	TRBJ1-2	ASSLRLGGPNGGYT
13	TRBV11-2	TRBJ2-7	ASSIIRDRTYEQY
13	TRBV7-2	TRBJ2-7	ASSLGPGQGHEQY
13	TRBV9	TRBJ2-3	ASSVEGTGTDTQY
14	TRBV28	TRBJ2-2	ASSLDLAANTGELF
10	TRBV10-3	TRBJ1-1	AISETGSEAF
12	TRBV6-5	TRBJ2-2	ASKRGTGLRELF
11	TRBV6-1	TRBJ2-1	ASRLERINEQF
13	TRBV7-9	TRBJ2-5	ASSSSGGLQETQY
17	TRBV19	TRBJ2-7	ASSIIHGLAGLDSYEQY
15	TRBV4-1	TRBJ2-1	VSSQERKDYLYNEQF
11	TRBV29-1	TRBJ1-2	SVEVEEDYGYT
12	TRBV4-2	TRBJ2-7	ARVDDRESNEQY
13	TRBV5-4	TRBJ2-1	ASSLRGSGNNEQF
12	TRBV7-2	TRBJ2-1	ASGEGGLIYEQF
11	TRBV5-3	TRBJ1-1	ARSATFTAEAF
13	TRBV5-4	TRBJ1-1	ASSLAKGEGTEAF
13	TRBV19	TRBJ2-3	ASSITSGRWNTQY
11	TRBV6-1	TRBJ2-2	ASSGLSPGELF
13	TRBV9	TRBJ1-1	ASSAAQGVVTEAF
10	TRBV27	TRBJ2-3	ASSQSTDTQY
13	TRBV19	TRBJ1-5	ASSAGQTSNQPQH
13	TRBV28	TRBJ1-2	ASSRGHPTAYGYT
13	TRBV10-3	TRBJ1-5	AISTTGEGNQPQH
12	TRBV6-5	TRBJ1-1	ASSGRQNRLEAF